This TCR beta chain was recovered during a study of T cell responses to AZD1222 COVID-19 vaccine. About the research overall: Pooling was applied to second doses at about 4 or about 12 weeks.

Method: immunoSEQ multiplex PCR; TCRdb's copy keeps in-frame clones and lacks some. The sample consists of over 95,000 clones, approximately 91% of them appearing once. Germline V gives CDR1 LNHDA, CDR2 SQIVND (reference sequence). The V and J ends lost 1 base and 2 bases respectively, with 12 bases between them. This CDR3 has 16 amino acids. This TCR derives from an adult in good health. Sample: peripheral blood, taken on day 0 of AZD1222 vaccination. V is TRBV19 and J is TRBJ2-1, with D perhaps matching TRBD2 (5 bases). The CDR3 spells CASSIGYGGAYNEQFF. In DNA form, the CDR3 reads TGTGCCAGTAGTATAGGATACGGAGGCGCCTACAATGAGCAGTTCTTC.